The 22 T cell receptor beta chains below were found in one sample sequenced in a study of T cell responses to AZD1222 COVID-19 vaccine. Sequenced by immunoSEQ multiplex PCR; TCRdb stores in-frame clones only, minus some. The table includes some 130,000 clones, more than 85% detected once. Sequencing used peripheral blood, obtained on day 0 of AZD1222 vaccination. These receptors all stem from an adult in good health.

V and J are TRBV4-3 and TRBJ2-5; 11 bases fit TRBD2. There are 15 residues in the CDR3. The V and J ends lost 0 bases and 5 bases, in that order; junction bases with no gene match: 2. CDR1 LGHNA and CDR2 YSLEER come from the germline V gene. The CDR3 sequence is CASSQDASGRETQYF. The CDR3 coding sequence is TGCGCCAGCAGCCAAGATGCTAGCGGGAGGGAGACCCAGTACTTC.

The V and J genes are TRBV4-1 and TRBJ2-2; D might be TRBD2 (5 bases). The germline CDR1 and CDR2 sequences are MGHRA and YSYEKL. The V end lost 3 bases, the J end lost 1 base, and 9 bases lay between the germline ends. The CDR3 sequence is 15 residues long. CDR3 sequence: CASSQPGMNTGELFF. DNA of the CDR3: TGCGCCAGCAGCCAGCCCGGGATGAACACCGGGGAGCTGTTTTTT.

A few counts support this clone. The chain joins TRBV20-1 to TRBJ2-7, with TRBD2 as a possible D gene (5 bases). V was cut by 6 bases and J by 7 bases, with 10 bases left in between. The germline V gene encodes CDR1 DFQATT and CDR2 SNEGSKA (reference sequence). This CDR3 has 10 amino acids. CDR3 coding DNA: TGCAGTGCCGACGGGATTGAGCAGTACTTC. The encoded protein is CSADGIEQYF.

This CDR3 reads CASSSPGGARGEKLFF. Written as DNA, the CDR3 is TGCGCCAGCAGCTCCCCGGGGGGGGCACGGGGTGAAAAACTGTTTTTT. The chain combines TRBV5-1 with TRBJ1-4; tentatively, D is TRBD1 (6 bases). Trimming stripped 3 bases from V and 7 bases from J, with 19 bases between. Germline V gene data show CDR1 as SGHRS and CDR2 as YFSETQ. This CDR3 has 16 residues. Variable domain in full (rest from reference TRBV5-1 and TRBJ1-4): KAGVTQTPRYLIKTRGQQVTLSCSPISGHRSVSWYQQTPGQGLQFLFEYFSETQRNKGNFPGRFSGRQFSNSRSEMNVSTLELGDSALYLCASSSPGGARGEKLFFGSGTQLSVL.

The V and J genes are TRBV2 and TRBJ1-2, with TRBD1 matching over 8 bases. CDR3 length equals 14 residues. Germline-derived CDR1 and CDR2 are SNHLY and FYNNEI. V dropped 7 bases and J dropped 11; count of bases not matched to a gene: 15. In DNA form, the CDR3 reads TGTGCCAGCAAAAGGGCCCAGGGGGCCTTGGGGTACACCTTC. It specifies CASKRAQGALGYTF.

This sequence joins TRBV20-1 and TRBJ2-7; 7 bases map to TRBD2. The germline V gene encodes CDR1 DFQATT and CDR2 SNEGSKA (reference sequence). The CDR3 totals 12 residues. Trimming cost V 3 bases and J 3 bases; bases outside gene matches: 2. The CDR3 protein is CSASTGGYEQYF. As DNA, the CDR3 is TGCAGTGCTAGTACGGGAGGCTACGAGCAGTACTTC.

The chain is built from TRBV10-3 and TRBJ1-4; weak D call: TRBD1 (5 bases). Per germline, CDR1 ENHRY and CDR2 SYGVKD. V gave up 5 bases and J gave up 0 bases, with 7 bases separating them. This CDR3 has 14 residues. The CDR3 region is CAISTGATNEKLFF. The DNA for the CDR3 is TGTGCCATCAGTACAGGAGCAACTAATGAAAAACTGTTTTTT.

The chain joins TRBV3-1 (or the pseudogene TRBV3-2) to TRBJ1-6; maybe TRBD1 (5 bases). With 8 bases removed from V and 7 bases from J, the gap between germline ends came to 12 bases. CDR1 LGHDT and CDR2 YNNKEL come from the germline V gene (reference sequence). This CDR3 contains 13 residues. The CDR3 protein is CASVWGKNSPLHF. The CDR3, as DNA: TGTGCCAGCGTATGGGGGAAGAATTCACCCCTCCACTTT.

In the case of this clone: One end of the junction does not line up with germline, which may come from a read error. This chain links TRBV25-1 with TRBJ1-2; D perhaps matches TRBD1 (6 bases). Looked up from germline, CDR1 is MGHDK and CDR2 is SYGVNS. The CDR3 consists of 13 residues. The CDR3 spells CASSEGYGTSNAF. The CDR3 bases are TGTGCCAGCAGTGAAGGGTACGGGACATCGAACGCCTTC.

The V and J genes are TRBV5-4 and TRBJ2-1; the match to TRBD1 covers 9 bases. The V segment lost 5 bases and the J segment 6 bases; nucleotides outside the gene matches: 6. Looked up from germline, CDR1 is SGHNT and CDR2 is YYREEE (reference sequence). The CDR3 covers 14 residues. The CDR3 region has the DNA TGTGCCAGCAGTAGACAGGGGGGAACCAATGAGCAGTTCTTC. Translation: CASSRQGGTNEQFF.

The V call is TRBV5-4, the J call TRBJ1-1; D is perhaps TRBD1 (5 bases). Germline values: CDR1 SGHNT, CDR2 YYREEE (reference sequence). V shed 4 bases and J shed 5 bases, with 15 bases lying between them. This CDR3 has 14 amino acids. DNA for the CDR3: TGTGCCAGCAGCATACGAGCAGGGTTAACTGAAGCTTTCTTT. It specifies CASSIRAGLTEAFF.

This chain connects TRBV9 to TRBJ2-2, with D perhaps TRBD1 (6 bases). V was trimmed by 3 bases and J by 7 bases, leaving 13 bases between them. CDR3 length equals 14 residues. Germline CDR1 SGDLS, CDR2 YYNGEE. DNA of the CDR3: TGTGCCAGCAGCGCCTTACAGGGTGTCGGGGAGCTGTTTTTT. Translating gives CASSALQGVGELFF.

This clone was seen just once. The chain joins TRBV11-3 to TRBJ1-6; D not certain. This CDR3 comprises 13 residues. The germline V and J ends were trimmed by 4 bases and 9 bases, with 10 bases remaining between them. Germline V lookup: CDR1 SGHNT, CDR2 YENEEA. The CDR3 spells CASSSNPLSPLHF. The CDR3 DNA sequence: TGTGCCAGCAGCTCAAACCCACTTTCACCCCTCCACTTT.

The CDR3 sequence is CASSLRGLELALSGNTIYF. The CDR3, as DNA: TGTGCCAGCAGCTTAAGGGGGCTGGAGCTAGCTCTCTCTGGAAACACCATATATTTT. This chain links TRBV7-2 with TRBJ1-3, with 7 bases lining up with TRBD1. Losses at the gene ends were 2 bases for V and 0 bases for J; bases not matched to a gene: 13. Germline assignment: CDR1 SGHTA and CDR2 FQGNSA. The CDR3 is made up of 19 amino acids. Using reference TRBV7-2 and TRBJ1-3 for the parts outside the CDR3, the full variable domain is GAGVSQSPSNKVTEKGKDVELRCDPISGHTALYWYRQSLGQGLEFLIYFQGNSAPDKSGLPSDRFSAERTGGSVSTLTIQRTQQEDSAVYLCASSLRGLELALSGNTIYFGEGSWLTVV.

The sample holds one count of this clone. V is TRBV6-5 and J is TRBJ1-2; D unclear. Trimming pared 5 bases from V and 0 bases from J, leaving 13 bases between. The CDR3 length is 15 residues. Germline CDR1 and CDR2: MNHEY and SVGAGI. This CDR3 reads CASSHGRITNYGYTF. The CDR3 DNA reads TGTGCCAGCAGTCATGGACGGATTACTAACTATGGCTACACCTTC.

This clone was seen only once. This chain uses TRBV11-2 with TRBJ1-2; TRBD1 matches 12 bases. This CDR3 is 17 amino acids long. Trimming took 4 bases from V and 4 from J; bases not matched to a gene: 10. Germline V gives CDR1 SGHAT, CDR2 FQNNGV. The CDR3, as DNA: TGTGCCAGCAGCTCAGACCGGGACAGGGGGCGTATCTATGGCTACACCTTC. Residues: CASSSDRDRGRIYGYTF.

This clone has just one count. The J gene is TRBJ2-1, the V gene TRBV7-9; 9 nucleotides line up with TRBD1. Germline lookup yields CDR1 SEHNR and CDR2 FQNEAQ (reference sequence). V was clipped by 7 bases and J by 7 bases; unmatched bases: 5. The CDR3 runs 13 residues. CDR3 residues: CASKTGGRNEQFF. The CDR3 DNA is TGTGCCAGCAAAACAGGGGGCCGGAATGAGCAGTTCTTC.

The chain couples TRBV19 to TRBJ2-3; 7 bases align to TRBD1. The CDR3 is made up of 15 amino acids. The germline gives CDR1 LNHDA, CDR2 SQIVND (reference sequence). Losses at the gene ends were 5 bases for V and 2 bases for J; bases not matched to a gene: 7. CDR3: CASSLTGLVTDTQYF. The CDR3 region has the DNA TGTGCCAGTAGTCTGACAGGGTTGGTCACAGATACGCAGTATTTT.

The chain carries TRBV30 and TRBJ1-1; D uncertain. This CDR3 region has 10 residues. Germline CDR1 and CDR2: GTSNPN and SVGIG (reference sequence). Trimming removed 4 bases from V and 11 bases from J, with 11 bases in between. In DNA, the CDR3 is TGTGCCTGGAAGCTTGTCGGTGCTTTCTTT. It yields the protein CAWKLVGAFF. Looking up the rest from reference TRBV30 and TRBJ1-1 gives the full variable domain: SQTIHQWPATLVQPVGSPLSLECTVEGTSNPNLYWYRQAAGRGLQLLFYSVGIGQISSEVPQNLSASRPQDRQFILSSKKLLLSDSGFYLCAWKLVGAFFGQGTRLTVV.

The chain carries TRBV2 and TRBJ2-3, with D uncertain. There are 12 residues in the CDR3. Trimming took 2 bases from V and 2 from J, leaving 2 bases between them. Germline lookup yields CDR1 SNHLY and CDR2 FYNNEI. In nucleotides, the CDR3 is TGTGCCAGCAGTGAAAACACAGATACGCAGTATTTT. Translated: CASSENTDTQYF.

The chain recombines TRBV5-1 with TRBJ2-7; 12 nucleotides agree with TRBD2. The CDR3 has 15 amino acids. Germline trimming cut 3 bases from V and 5 bases from J; bases unmatched to any gene: 6. Germline CDR1 is SGHRS and CDR2 is YFSETQ. CDR3 sequence: CASSSGLAGYNEQYF. CDR3 DNA: TGCGCCAGCAGCTCCGGACTAGCGGGATATAACGAGCAGTACTTC.

The V and J genes are TRBV7-2 and TRBJ2-3, with 9 bases aligning to TRBD1. Germline V gene sequence: CDR1 SGHTA, CDR2 FQGNSA. The length of the CDR3 is 15 residues. Losses at the gene ends were 4 bases for V and 1 base for J; bases not matched to a gene: 3. CDR3 sequence reads: CASSSDRGGTDTQYF. CDR3 bases: TGTGCCAGCAGCTCGGACAGGGGCGGCACAGATACGCAGTATTTT.